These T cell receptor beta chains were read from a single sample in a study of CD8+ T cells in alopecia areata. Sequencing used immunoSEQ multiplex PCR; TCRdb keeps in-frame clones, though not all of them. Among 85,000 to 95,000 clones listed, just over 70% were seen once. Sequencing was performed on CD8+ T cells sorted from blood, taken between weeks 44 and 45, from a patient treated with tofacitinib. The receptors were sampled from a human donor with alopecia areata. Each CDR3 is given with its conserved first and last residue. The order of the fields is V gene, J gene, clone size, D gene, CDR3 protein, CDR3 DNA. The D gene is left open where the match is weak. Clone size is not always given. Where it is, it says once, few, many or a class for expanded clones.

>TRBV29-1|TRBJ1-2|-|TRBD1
CSVERTGENYGYTF
TGCAGCGTTGAAAGGACAGGAGAAAACTATGGCTACACCTTC
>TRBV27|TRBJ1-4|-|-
CASRTKNEKLFF
TGTGCCAGCCGAACTAAAAATGAAAAACTGTTTTTT
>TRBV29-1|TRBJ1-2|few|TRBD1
CSVESPGQGYGYTF
TGCAGCGTTGAATCCCCGGGACAGGGCTATGGCTACACCTTC
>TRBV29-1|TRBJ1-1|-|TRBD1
CSVAGGGGRNTEAFF
TGCAGCGTTGCAGGAGGGGGCGGGAGGAACACTGAAGCTTTCTTT
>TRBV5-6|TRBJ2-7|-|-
CASSLTYEQYF
TGTGCCAGCAGCTTGACCTACGAGCAGTACTTC
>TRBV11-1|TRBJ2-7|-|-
CASSDGRVLEQYF
TGTGCCAGCAGCGATGGACGAGTCCTCGAGCAGTACTTC
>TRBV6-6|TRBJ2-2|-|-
CASRGEQGNTGELFF
TGTGCCAGCAGGGGAGAACAGGGGAACACCGGGGAGCTGTTTTTT
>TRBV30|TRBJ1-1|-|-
CAWSYKLQPWDPGTGTEAFF
TGTGCCTGGAGTTATAAATTGCAACCCTGGGACCCTGGCACTGGCACTGAAGCTTTCTTT
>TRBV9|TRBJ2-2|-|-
CASSHRRATPNTGELFF
TGTGCCAGCAGTCACCGAAGGGCGACCCCGAACACCGGGGAGCTGTTTTTT
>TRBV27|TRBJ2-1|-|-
CASSLSASFGPEQFF
TGTGCCAGCAGTTTATCCGCTAGCTTTGGCCCTGAGCAGTTCTTC